A selection of T cell receptor beta chains follows, all from one sample in a study of blood T cell repertoires in COVID-19. Only in-frame clones appear in the TCRdb table, and some are missing; sequencing was by immunoSEQ multiplex PCR. The sample holds fewer than 300,000 clones, roughly nine tenths seen once. The material sequenced was peripheral blood. Receptors were obtained from a man in his forties who had recovered from COVID-19. Both conserved end residues are part of each CDR3. Each record gives: J gene, D gene, V gene, clone size, CDR3 DNA, CDR3 protein. A D gene is named only where the DNA matches it firmly. Not every row has a clone size; where given, it reads once, few, many or a size class.

TRBJ2-5,.,TRBV4-3,.,TGCGCCAGCAGCCGTGGCAGTGGCGGGATTCTCAAAGAGACCCAGTACTTC,CASSRGSGGILKETQYF
TRBJ2-7,TRBD2,TRBV4-3,once,TGCGCCAGCAGCCAACAGATAGCGGGAGGGCCCTTCGAGCAGTACTTC,CASSQQIAGGPFEQYF
TRBJ2-2,.,TRBV19,.,TGTGCCAGTAGTATAGCCGGGAGCACCGGGGAGCTGTTTTTT,CASSIAGSTGELFF
TRBJ2-7,.,TRBV6-5,.,TGTGCCAGCAGCAAACTCCAACTTTACGGCGAGCAGTACTTC,CASSKLQLYGEQYF
TRBJ1-6,TRBD1,TRBV3-1/TRBV3-2,.,TGTGCCAGCAGCCAACCGGGACAGATAAATTCACCCCTCCACTTT,CASSQPGQINSPLHF
TRBJ1-4,.,TRBV7-2,few,TGTGCCAGCAGCCTCTTGGGCGGGGAAAAACTGTTTTTT,CASSLLGGEKLFF
TRBJ1-1,.,TRBV11-1,few,TGTGCCAGCAGCTTAGGGGACATGAACACTGAAGCTTTCTTT,CASSLGDMNTEAFF
TRBJ2-7,.,TRBV2,.,TGTGCCAGCACCAGGGCCTACGAGCAGTACTTC,CASTRAYEQYF
TRBJ2-4,TRBD1,TRBV7-9,.,TGTGCCAGCAGCTGGCCCCTGACAGGGGGAGAGCTAGCCAAAAACATTCAGTACTTC,CASSWPLTGGELAKNIQYF
TRBJ2-7,.,TRBV6-6,once,TGTGCCAGCCGGGGAGTAGACGAGCAGTACTTC,CASRGVDEQYF
TRBJ2-7,.,TRBV7-2,.,TGTGCCAGCAGCTTAGGTATAGCGCCCTACGAGCAGTACTTC,CASSLGIAPYEQYF
TRBJ1-1,TRBD1,TRBV7-8,.,TGTGCCAGCAGCACGACAGGGAAAGCCGACACTGAAGCTTTCTTT,CASSTTGKADTEAFF
TRBJ1-5,TRBD1,TRBV23-1,.,TGCGCCAGCAGTCAATCGACAGGGGTCCAGCCCCAGCATTTT,CASSQSTGVQPQHF
TRBJ1-6,.,TRBV7-9,.,TGTGCCAGCAGCTTGCTGGAGGCGGCCCTCCACTTT,CASSLLEAALHF
TRBJ2-7,.,TRBV7-2,few,TGTGCCAGCAGCTTAACGGCCCAGGGGCTCGAGCAGTACTTC,CASSLTAQGLEQYF
TRBJ2-7,TRBD2,TRBV4-3,.,TGCGCCAGCAGCCAAGGGAACTCAGGACTAGCGTCTGAGCAGTACTTC,CASSQGNSGLASEQYF
TRBJ2-7,TRBD2,TRBV30,.,TGTGCCTGGAGTGTAGGGACTAGCGGGAGCGAGCAGTACTTC,CAWSVGTSGSEQYF
TRBJ1-1,.,TRBV6-2/TRBV6-3,.,TGTGCCAGCAGTTGGGAGGGCACTGAAGCTTTCTTT,CASSWEGTEAFF
TRBJ2-7,TRBD1,TRBV18,.,TGTGCCAGCTCACCACGACAGGGGATCTACGAGCAGTACTTC,CASSPRQGIYEQYF
TRBJ2-7,.,TRBV7-9,.,TGTGCCAGCAGCCCTCCTATCGGGGGCTCCTACGAGCAGTACTTC,CASSPPIGGSYEQYF
TRBJ2-7,.,TRBV9,.,TGTGCCAGCAGCGTAGTCGCGGGCTTCTCCTACGAGCAGTACTTC,CASSVVAGFSYEQYF
TRBJ2-5,.,TRBV7-5,.,TGTGCCAGAAGCTTATTGAGGCTAGCGGGAGGTAACCAAGAGACCCAGTACTTC,CARSLLRLAGGNQETQYF
TRBJ2-1,.,TRBV11-2,few,TGTGCCAGCAGTCCAGGCAGGGCGAGGCCCTACAATGAGCAGTTCTTC,CASSPGRARPYNEQFF
TRBJ2-2,TRBD2,TRBV27,.,TGTGCCAGCAGAGGACTAGCGGGCACCGGGGAGCTGTTTTTT,CASRGLAGTGELFF
TRBJ1-2,.,TRBV5-1,.,TGCGCCAGCAGCTCAGAGGGCTTCTATGGCTACACCTTC,CASSSEGFYGYTF
TRBJ2-1,TRBD2,TRBV10-3,.,TGTGCCATCAGTGATCAAGCGGGAGGGCCAATTGAGCAGTTCTTC,CAISDQAGGPIEQFF